The sequence of this T cell receptor (beta chain) was determined in a study of T cell responses to AZD1222 COVID-19 vaccine. Findings of the study overall: Reportedly, nearly half of unique spike TCRs recognized epitopes outside B.1.351/B.1.1.7 mutations. Repertoires were collected only later (after the peak T cell response had occurred). The study found Spike-specific TCR breadth and depth rose after two AZD1222 doses.

This CDR3 contains 16 residues. Trimming left V 3 bases short and J 0 bases short, with 14 bases between. CDR1 is MDHEN, CDR2 SYDVKM, per germline. This clone was detected a few times. Antigen: not known. Generated by immunoSEQ multiplex PCR, the TCRdb table keeps only in-frame clones and is missing some. The profile shows approximately 150,000 clones, around 93% of them singletons. This sequence was found in an adult in good health. V gene TRBV28 combines with J gene TRBJ1-1; a weak D match, TRBD1 (6 bases). Sequencing was performed on peripheral blood, taken on day 0 of AZD1222 vaccination. The CDR3 loop reads CASSFPGGPMNTEAFF. CDR3 nucleotides: TGTGCCAGCAGTTTCCCCGGGGGCCCTATGAACACTGAAGCTTTCTTT.